The 16 T cell receptor beta chains below all came from one sample that was sequenced in a study of T cells in women clearing cervical HPV infection. Sequencing used immunoSEQ multiplex PCR; TCRdb keeps in-frame clones, though not all of them. The sample includes around 21,000 clones. The specimen was blood buffy coat. The receptors shown here come from a woman between 18 and 70 years old with a cervical HPV16 infection that either progressed to CIN3+ or cleared (not recorded which).

Comments on this clone: From the germline J gene comes the end of the CDR3, since the read stops 3 residues before it. The chain couples TRBV2 to TRBJ2-5, with D unresolved. This CDR3 has 13 residues. Deletions cut 6 bases from V and 5 bases from J, with 13 bases between. Germline V gene data show CDR1 as SNHLY and CDR2 as FYNNEI. The CDR3 sequence is CASRRKETETQYF. The sequenced CDR3 bases are TGTGCCAGCAGGCGGAAGGAGACGGAGACC.

In regard to this clone: The DNA ends 3 residues before the CDR3 does, and the rest of the CDR3 is filled in from the germline J gene. The V gene is TRBV7-8, the J gene TRBJ2-7, with 10 bases lining up with TRBD2. The CDR3 sequence is 16 residues long. Germline CDR1 and CDR2: SGHVS and FQNEAQ. The junction had 4 bases not matched to a gene; V was cut back by 2 bases and J by 0 bases. Incomplete CDR3 DNA: TGTGCCAGCAGCTTACGGGGACTAGCGTCCTCCTACGAG. This translates into CASSLRGLASSYE. The entire CDR3 is CASSLRGLASSYEQYF.

A note on this clone: The DNA ends 3 residues before the CDR3 does, and the rest of the CDR3 is filled in from the germline J gene. This chain connects TRBV7-2 to TRBJ2-5, with D tentatively TRBD2 (5 bases). CDR3 length equals 14 residues. V was shortened by 1 base and J by 5 bases, with 11 bases between the two germline ends. Germline CDR1 is SGHTA and CDR2 is FQGNSA. CDR3 DNA (partial): TGTGCCAGCAGCTTAGTACGGGCTAGCGAGACC. Amino acid sequence: CASSLVRASET. The whole CDR3 protein reads CASSLVRASETQYF.

About this clone itself: The CDR3 end falls 3 residues outside the read, so it is completed with the germline J gene. Other DNA sequences within the sample encode an identical CDR3. The rearrangement links TRBV18 to TRBJ2-1; 9 nucleotides line up with TRBD2. Germline loops: CDR1 KGHSH, CDR2 LQKENI. Trimming cost V 3 bases and J 2 bases; bases outside gene matches: 8. This CDR3 comprises 17 residues. The CDR3 spells CASSPPATSGPYNEQFF. CDR3 bases read: TGTGCCAGCTCACCCCCCGCGACTAGCGGACCCTACAATGAG.

Note on this clone: The read ends 3 residues before the CDR3 terminus; that terminus is restored from the germline J gene. The chain carries TRBV7-3 and TRBJ2-1; possible D gene TRBD1, 5 bases. The CDR3 runs to 15 residues. V lost 1 base and J 5 bases, leaving 12 bases between the germline ends. Germline lookup yields CDR1 SGHTA and CDR2 FQGTGA. CDR3 sequence reads: CASSLMARANNEQFF. CDR3 DNA, as far as it was read: TGTGCCAGCAGCTTAATGGCCAGGGCCAACAATGAG.

As for this clone: The sequenced fragment ends 3 residues before the CDR3 boundary, so the rest is inferred from the germline J gene. The chain is built from TRBV12-3 or TRBV12-4 and TRBJ2-1; D is unresolved. The CDR3 has 12 amino acids. V was clipped by 0 bases and J by 7 bases, with 4 bases between them. The covered CDR3 bases are TGTGCCAGCAGTTTAGCGTCTAATGAG. Encoded protein: CASSLASNE. The entire CDR3 protein is CASSLASNEQFF.

For this clone: The CDR3 goes on 3 residues after the read ends, and that part is filled in from the germline J gene. This chain connects TRBV29-1 to TRBJ1-1, with a possible D match to TRBD1 (5 bases). Germline V gives CDR1 SQVTM, CDR2 ANQGSEA. The CDR3 sequence is 12 residues long. The V end lost 2 bases, the J end lost 4 bases, and 8 bases lay between the germline ends. The CDR3: CSVERQGTEAFF. CDR3 bases read: TGCAGCGTTGAACGGCAGGGCACTGAA.

The sequenced CDR3 bases are TGCAGTGCTAGAGATGGGCGGGTGCCCACCGGGGAG. Amino acid sequence: CSARDGRVPTGE. The entire CDR3 sequence reads CSARDGRVPTGELFF. This chain links TRBV20-1 with TRBJ2-2; perhaps TRBD2 as D (5 bases). The CDR3 extends 3 residues past the end of the read, so its final part is completed from the germline J gene. Per germline, CDR1 DFQATT and CDR2 SNEGSKA (reference sequence). Trimming took 0 bases from V and 4 from J, leaving 12 bases between them. The CDR3 has 15 residues.

Turning to this clone: Read data end 3 residues before the CDR3 end; the end is taken from the germline J gene. The J gene is TRBJ1-1, the V gene TRBV28; D is undetermined. This CDR3 is built from 12 residues. The germline CDR1 and CDR2 sequences are MDHEN and SYDVKM. Between the trimmed V and J ends, which lost 1 base and 4 bases, there was a span of 4 bases. CDR3 region: CASSLSVTEAFF. The part of the CDR3 DNA that was read is TGTGCCAGCAGTTTATCGGTCACTGAA.

Concerning this clone: A junction end diverges from the germline sequence, so it may reflect a read error. The read ends 3 residues before the CDR3 terminus; that terminus is restored from the germline J gene. V usage is TRBV6-1 and J usage is TRBJ1-4; a possible D gene is TRBD1 (6 bases). Germline CDR1 and CDR2: MNHNS and SASEGT. This CDR3 has 13 residues. The CDR3 spells CASSAGASEELFF. The CDR3 bases that were read are TGTGCCAGCAGTGCAGGGGCGAGTGAAGAA.

A word on this clone: The read terminates 3 residues ahead of where the CDR3 ends, so the germline J gene completes it. V is TRBV5-1 and J is TRBJ2-3; 11 bases fit TRBD1. Trimming cost V 4 bases and J 4 bases; bases outside gene matches: 5. Germline V gives CDR1 SGHRS, CDR2 YFSETQ. This CDR3 contains 15 residues. The DNA read from the CDR3 is TGCGCCAGCAGCGAAGGACAGGGGGCTTCAGATACG. This gives the protein CASSEGQGASDT. The full CDR3 protein is CASSEGQGASDTQYF.

With respect to this clone: The CDR3 end lies 3 residues beyond the end of the read and is filled in from the germline J gene. The chain recombines TRBV10-3 with TRBJ2-2, with TRBD1 as a possible D gene (5 bases). Trimming took 6 bases from V and 1 from J, leaving 21 bases between them. The CDR3 length is 18 residues. The germline V gene has CDR1 ENHRY and CDR2 SYGVKD. The sequenced CDR3 bases are TGTGCCATCAGCGATTTGGGGAAGGGGATGGGGAACACCGGGGAG. This codes for CAISDLGKGMGNTGE. The whole CDR3 is CAISDLGKGMGNTGELFF.

Concerning this clone itself: The CDR3 end lies 3 residues beyond the end of the read and is filled in from the germline J gene. V is TRBV5-1 and J is TRBJ2-7, with 8 positions matching TRBD1. V lost 5 bases, J lost 2 bases, and 6 bases stayed unmatched. The CDR3 totals 14 residues. Germline-derived CDR1 and CDR2 are SGHRS and YFSETQ. The part of the CDR3 DNA that was read is TGCGCCAGCAGAGGACAGGGTGGCCCCTACGAG. Translating gives CASRGQGGPYE. The CDR3, in full, reads CASRGQGGPYEQYF.

Remarks on this clone: The CDR3 end is not reached by the read, which stops 3 residues before it; the germline J gene fills it in. This chain joins TRBV20-1 and TRBJ2-1; 9 bases agree with TRBD1. The germline CDR1 and CDR2 sequences are DFQATT and SNEGSKA (reference sequence). After removal of 7 bases from V and 8 bases from J, the junction contained 6 bases not matched to a gene. This CDR3 is built from 12 residues. The CDR3 is CSGQGGRDEQFF. Incomplete CDR3 DNA: TGCAGTGGACAGGGGGGAAGAGATGAG.

Concerning this clone: Read sequence stops 3 residues before the CDR3 end, and the germline J gene provides the missing end. V usage is TRBV19 and J usage is TRBJ2-5; weak D call: TRBD1 (6 bases). The germline V gene has CDR1 LNHDA and CDR2 SQIVND (reference sequence). V was shortened by 5 bases and J by 4 bases, with 14 bases between the two germline ends. The CDR3 totals 14 residues. CDR3 amino acids: CASSPTIRGETQYF. Partial CDR3 DNA: TGTGCCAGTAGTCCAACCATCAGGGGAGAGACC.

As regards this clone: The read finishes 3 residues shy of the CDR3 end, and the germline J gene is used to complete it. This chain uses TRBV27 with TRBJ2-3, with a possible D match to TRBD2 (5 bases). This CDR3 contains 15 residues. Per the germline V gene, CDR1 is MNHEY and CDR2 is SMNVEV (reference sequence). V gave up 0 bases and J gave up 3 bases, with 10 bases separating them. The CDR3 bases that were read are TGTGCCAGCAGTTTATCCAGCGGAGGTACAGATACG. Its protein is CASSLSSGGTDT. In full, the CDR3 is CASSLSSGGTDTQYF.